This T cell receptor beta chain stems from a study of low-dose radiotherapy and immunotherapy resistance in tumors (dated by TCRdb to between 2020 and 2023). With respect to the entire study: Patients in Cohort 1 were given 0.5 Gy per fraction every 2 weeks, and the prescribed total PTV dose was 6.5 Gy. Patients in Cohort 2 were given 1 Gy per fraction every two weeks, for a total of 13 Gy across 26 weeks. Nivolumab was administered intravenously as a 240 mg flat dose every two weeks, and ipilimumab was administered intravenously at 1 mg/kg every six weeks. Every two weeks, patients got intravenous cyclophosphamide at 200 mg/m2, given one day ahead of each radiation and immunotherapy administration. Aspirin 300 mg was taken orally once daily by patients for four cycles, starting on cycle 1 day 1. No randomization into treatment groups was done for the people taking part in the trial. Eight patients were included in the translational analysis, namely three from the first dose cohort plus the first five from the second dose cohort.

Superscript III and a set of TRAV- and TRBV-specific primers were used to synthesize first-strand cDNA, so that both TCRalpha and TCRbeta chains were covered. An approximately 20-cycle PCR with Phusion amplified the TCRs, pairing a constant-region primer with the adapter that was attached to the V primers. Amplification of the isolated mRNA was done with the MessageAmp II aRNA Amplification Kit, which involved an approximately 16-hour in vitro transcription at 37 degrees C. The Dynabeads mRNA DIRECT Purification Kit was used to isolate the mRNA for TCR sequencing. Indexed Illumina adapters were added in a second Phusion PCR of 25 cycles, after which AMPure XP beads were used to purify the products. An Illumina MiniSeq instrument was used to deep-sequence the TCRalpha and TCRbeta libraries. In the authors' own workflow: Using custom Perl scripts, TCR sequences encoding the same protein were pooled, out-of-frame sequences were removed, and the abundance of each clonotype was computed. Any TCR sequence backed by just one read was left out of the analysis. Shannon entropy, Gini index, clonality, richness, and the frequency of TCRs shared between repertoires were included as repertoire metrics. TCRdb handled the public reads itself, with Q25 trimming in fastp and clone calling in MiXCR, and kept productive beta chains. A single entry per CDR3 protein holds the most common genes and DNA from its merged rows. TCRdb's processing, not the authors', yielded these V and J calls. The sample table contains 85,000 to 95,000 distinct CDR3 sequences; only one count was recorded for 9.4% of them. More than 0.85% of the sample belongs to the ten largest clones.

This clonotype was seen many times. Its target antigen remains unknown. No base-level quality is on record; no much larger clone is a single base apart. Based on the germline V gene, the CDR1 and CDR2 sequences are SGHRS and YFSETQ. For this chain, trimming is 2 bases at the V end and 8 bases at the J end, and the number of junction bases without a gene match is 2. The CDR3 runs 13 residues from the cysteine to the phenylalanine. Of all the DNA, just the CDR3 is kept, 39 bases in frame from base 1. In light of the paper, this sample's time point label describes: before trial treatment. The donors took part in RACIN, a single-arm, phase I, dose-escalation trial that combined nivolumab, ipilimumab, aspirin, low-dose cyclophosphamide and low-dose radiotherapy. Eligible patients had advanced, TIL-negative solid tumors.

Rearrangement joined TRBV5-1 to TRBJ2-1, and TRBD2 aligns with 9 junction nucleotides. Material: PBMCs, obtained before treatment. This TCR was sampled from a male donor with prostate cancer. The CDR3 amino acid sequence is: CASSLLAGDEQFF. The DNA sequence is given as TGCGCCAGCAGCTTACTAGCGGGTGATGAGCAGTTCTTC.